This T cell receptor beta chain is drawn from a study of tumor and adjacent non-tumor tissue in lung cancer. Overall study results and limits: Normal lung showed higher cumulative top 100 clone frequency than tumor.

As to this clonotype: The antigen remains undetermined.

A modified ARM-PCR protocol with three rounds of nested PCR amplified TCRbeta. MiXCR, run by TCRdb on the multiplex PCR reads, gives a single entry per CDR3 protein. This table has roughly 67,000 distinct CDR3 sequences, around three quarters appearing once. The length of the CDR3 is 15 residues. V trimming: 8 bases; J trimming: 2 bases; junction bases outside the gene matches: 8. Germline V gene lookup returns CDR1 SGHAT and CDR2 FQDESV (reference sequence). RNA was extracted from bulk tissue without any cell sorting. Distant lung tissue was collected more than 3 cm away from the tumor edge. Sequenced material: distant non-tumor lung tissue. This TCR came from a man aged 55 to 70 with non-small cell lung cancer. The chain combines TRBV11-1 with TRBJ2-3, with 9 bases that match TRBD1. The CDR3, as DNA: TGTGCCAGCGATTCCGGGACAGGGTTCACAGATACGCAGTATTTT. Translated: CASDSGTGFTDTQYF.